Sequencing of this TCR beta chain was carried out in a study of T cells after yellow fever vaccination. Study-wide points: Subsequent booster samples again held most clones from primary vaccination (96% CD4, about 85% CD8). A minor fraction of clonotypes spanned both CD4 and CD8 compartments. A weaker but faster secondary response was observed, peaking on day 5 versus 15.

Using its own MiXCR run on the 5' RACE reads, TCRdb lists one record per CDR3 protein. The sample lists under 550,000 distinct CDR3 sequences, about a fifth occurring once. On this clonotype itself: Its target is not known.

The sequences come from PBMCs, collected roughly 20 days after the first yellow fever vaccination. This receptor was identified in a man in his late teens or twenties who received the YFV17D yellow fever vaccine.

The CDR3 bases are TGTGCCAGTAACAATCCCGGACAGGGGGTGGACATTCAGTACTTC. It yields the protein CASNNPGQGVDIQYF. This chain connects TRBV19 to TRBJ2-4, with TRBD1 matching 10 bases. The CDR3 has 15 amino acids. CDR1 LNHDA and CDR2 SQIVND come from the germline V gene (reference sequence). V dropped 7 bases and J dropped 8; count of bases not matched to a gene: 11.